A selection of T cell receptor beta chains follows, all from one sample in a study of shared clonotypes between healthy human individuals. Generated by immunoSEQ multiplex PCR, the TCRdb table keeps only in-frame clones and is missing some. The repertoire holds fewer than 800,000 clones, with about 90% as singletons. What was sequenced was naive CD8+ T cells sorted from blood. These receptors originate from a man younger than 45 in good health. Both conserved end residues are part of each CDR3. The order of the fields is V gene, D gene, J gene, clone size, CDR3 protein, CDR3 DNA. A D gene is named only where the DNA matches it firmly. Clone size is stated in some rows and not others, as once, few, many or a class when expanded.

TRBV14,NA,TRBJ1-1,NA,CASSQEFPIGEAFF,TGTGCCAGCAGCCAAGAGTTCCCCATTGGTGAAGCTTTCTTT
TRBV5-1,NA,TRBJ1-5,NA,CASSLDSGNQPQHF,TGCGCCAGCAGCTTGGATTCCGGCAATCAGCCCCAGCATTTT
TRBV6-5,NA,TRBJ1-1,NA,CASSYKSENTEAFF,TGTGCCAGCAGCTACAAAAGTGAAAACACTGAAGCTTTCTTT
TRBV7-6,TRBD1,TRBJ2-7,NA,CASSFRDREMDEQYF,TGTGCCAGCAGTTTCAGAGACAGGGAAATGGACGAGCAGTACTTC
TRBV5-1,TRBD2,TRBJ2-7,NA,CASSWGIMGRGTYEQYF,TGCGCCAGCAGCTGGGGGATAATGGGGAGGGGAACGTACGAGCAGTACTTC
TRBV7-6,NA,TRBJ2-7,once,CASSLESAEQYF,TGTGCCAGCAGCTTAGAATCGGCCGAGCAGTACTTC
TRBV18,NA,TRBJ2-3,NA,CASSPPTSTDTQYF,TGTGCCAGCTCACCACCTACTAGCACAGATACGCAGTATTTT
TRBV6-1,NA,TRBJ2-7,NA,CASSEEKFYEQYF,TGTGCCAGCAGTGAAGAGAAATTCTACGAGCAGTACTTC
TRBV7-6,TRBD1,TRBJ2-7,NA,CASSSGTERYEQYF,TGTGCCAGCAGCTCTGGGACAGAACGCTACGAGCAGTACTTC
TRBV28,NA,TRBJ1-2,once,CASSFSSIYGYTF,TGTGCCAGCAGTTTTTCATCTATATATGGCTACACCTTC
TRBV4-1,NA,TRBJ1-3,NA,CASSPKGGFSGNTIYF,TGCGCCAGCAGCCCCAAGGGGGGTTTCTCTGGAAACACCATATATTTT
TRBV7-9,NA,TRBJ1-1,NA,CASSFLVVMSPENTEAFF,TGTGCCAGCAGCTTTTTGGTCGTCATGTCCCCAGAAAACACTGAAGCTTTCTTT
TRBV7-3,NA,TRBJ1-2,NA,CASSLYGYTF,TGTGCCAGCAGCTTATATGGCTACACCTTC
TRBV9,NA,TRBJ2-3,NA,CASSYSQGSVDTQYF,TGTGCCAGCAGCTACTCACAGGGCTCCGTAGATACGCAGTATTTT
TRBV7-9,NA,TRBJ2-4,NA,CASGASGGIAKNIQYF,TGTGCCTCGGGAGCATCAGGGGGGATAGCCAAAAACATTCAGTACTTC